A single sample gave rise to the 25 T cell receptor beta chains below, sequenced in a study of CD8+ T cells in alopecia areata. Extraction and reverse transcription of RNA yielded cDNA as the sequencing template. Assay: immunoSEQ multiplex PCR; the TCRdb copy retains only in-frame clones and omits some. Found here are around 120,000 clones, 47% of them singletons; the top ten hold about 10%. The sample consisted of NKG2D-low CD8+ T cells sorted from blood. The source of these receptors is a human donor with alopecia areata.

The chain is built from TRBV29-1 and TRBJ2-7, with D tentatively TRBD1 or TRBD2 (5 bases each). Trimming shortened V by 6 bases and J by 2 bases, and 14 bases separated the two germline ends. The CDR3 extends over 13 amino acids. Germline V gene lookup returns CDR1 SQVTM and CDR2 ANQGSEA. CDR3 in amino acids: CSVPGTETYEQYF. CDR3 DNA sequence: TGCAGCGTCCCCGGGACGGAGACCTACGAGCAGTACTTC.

V is TRBV5-4 and J is TRBJ2-3; D remains ambiguous. V was cut by 9 bases and J by 4 bases, with 12 bases left in between. This CDR3 spans 12 amino acids. CDR1 and CDR2 from the germline V gene are SGHNT and YYREEE (reference sequence). The CDR3 loop is CATDFPPDTQYF. In nucleotides, the CDR3 is TGTGCCACCGACTTTCCCCCAGATACGCAGTATTTT.

This clone was seen more than once but under ten times. The chain links TRBV29-1 to TRBJ2-2, with TRBD2 identical over 7 bases. The CDR3 contains 14 residues. V lost 3 bases and J lost 7; bases outside the gene matches: 8. The germline gives CDR1 SQVTM, CDR2 ANQGSEA. CDR3 sequence (DNA): TGCAGCGTTGAGTGGGACTACCTAGACGGGGAGCTGTTTTTT. This encodes CSVEWDYLDGELFF.

The V and J genes are TRBV6-5 and TRBJ1-1; D gene uncertain. The CDR3 length is 13 residues. The V end lost 6 bases, the J end lost 4 bases, and 12 bases lay between the germline ends. Germline values: CDR1 MNHEY, CDR2 SVGAGI. The CDR3 loop is CASSVSGGTEAFF. CDR3 nucleotides: TGTGCCAGCAGCGTCAGCGGTGGCACTGAAGCTTTCTTT.

This clone was recorded a few times. The V and J genes are TRBV28 and TRBJ2-7; D remains unclear. Trimming removed 2 bases at V and 4 bases at J, with 18 bases between. Germline assignment: CDR1 MDHEN and CDR2 SYDVKM. The CDR3 contains 16 residues. The CDR3 sequence: CASSLDDVGGRYEQYF. The CDR3 DNA is TGTGCCAGCAGTTTAGATGATGTGGGCGGAAGGTACGAGCAGTACTTC.

V usage is TRBV12-5 and J usage is TRBJ2-7; unclear D gene. V lost 2 bases and J lost 2, with 7 bases in between. In germline, CDR1 is LGHNT, CDR2 FRNRAP. The CDR3 length is 13 residues. DNA of the CDR3: TGTGCTAGTGGTTTGCTTGGTGCCTACGAGCAGTACTTC. Protein sequence: CASGLLGAYEQYF.

This clone was counted only a few times. The genes are TRBV29-1 and TRBJ2-7, with D possibly TRBD1 on 5 matching bases. V dropped 6 bases and J dropped 0 bases, with 12 bases sitting between them. Per germline, CDR1 SQVTM and CDR2 ANQGSEA. The CDR3 runs 13 residues. The CDR3 region is CSVTTGDSYEQYF. In DNA form, the CDR3 reads TGCAGCGTCACCACAGGAGACTCCTACGAGCAGTACTTC.

V is TRBV29-1 and J is TRBJ2-6; D not resolved. Germline assignment: CDR1 SQVTM and CDR2 ANQGSEA. This CDR3 is built from 17 residues. Trimming stripped 0 bases from V and 0 bases from J, with 12 bases between. The CDR3 coding sequence is TGCAGCGTTGAAGATCTAGGAGATGTCTCTGGGGCCAACGTCCTGACTTTC. Translation: CSVEDLGDVSGANVLTF.

The chain joins TRBV9 to TRBJ1-2; D is possibly TRBD1 (5 bases). V was shortened by 4 bases and J by 13 bases, with 20 bases between the two germline ends. The CDR3 has 13 amino acids. The germline gives CDR1 SGDLS, CDR2 YYNGEE. CDR3 sequence: CASSPGTLAGFTF. Here the CDR3 DNA reads TGTGCCAGCAGCCCAGGGACCCTGGCTGGATTCACCTTC.

This clone was picked up a small number of times. The chain is built from TRBV29-1 and TRBJ1-4, with TRBD1 as a possible D gene (5 bases). The V end lost 4 bases, the J end lost 5 bases, and 11 bases lay between the germline ends. CDR3 size: 13 residues. Germline V CDR1 and CDR2: SQVTM, ANQGSEA. CDR3 sequence reads: CSVGGSSNEKLFF. Written as DNA, the CDR3 is TGCAGCGTTGGGGGCTCGAGCAATGAAAAACTGTTTTTT. Full variable domain (outside the CDR3, taken from reference TRBV29-1 and TRBJ1-4): SAVISQKPSRDICQRGTSLTIQCQVDSQVTMMFWYRQQPGQSLTLIATANQGSEATYESGFVIDKFPISRPNLTFSTLTVSNMSPEDSSIYLCSVGGSSNEKLFFGSGTQLSVL.

This clone was observed a few times. The CDR3 sequence: CSVEFGTPTYEQYF. The CDR3 nucleotides read TGCAGCGTTGAATTCGGGACTCCGACCTACGAGCAGTACTTC. This chain connects TRBV29-1 to TRBJ2-7, with D perhaps TRBD2 (6 bases). This CDR3 has 14 amino acids. Germline V CDR1 and CDR2: SQVTM, ANQGSEA. V was shortened by 2 bases and J by 2 bases, with 13 bases between the two germline ends.

This chain joins TRBV9 and TRBJ2-3; D call uncertain. The V end was cut by 4 bases, the J end by 0 bases, with 12 bases between. CDR3 size: 15 residues. Germline V lookup: CDR1 SGDLS, CDR2 YYNGEE. The CDR3 loop reads CASSYYGVSTDTQYF. CDR3 sequence (DNA): TGTGCCAGCAGCTACTACGGAGTTAGCACAGATACGCAGTATTTT.

The chain employs TRBV29-1 and TRBJ2-7; TRBD1 might be the D (6 bases). Germline assignment: CDR1 SQVTM and CDR2 ANQGSEA. Trimming removed 4 bases from V and 6 bases from J, with 7 bases in between. CDR3 length equals 10 residues. CDR3 DNA: TGCAGCGTTGGGGGGCCCGAGCAGTACTTC. Amino acid sequence: CSVGGPEQYF.

V gene TRBV25-1 combines with J gene TRBJ2-7; D is uncertain. CDR1 MGHDK and CDR2 SYGVNS come from the germline V gene. V lost 3 bases, J lost 6 bases, and 6 bases lay in between. The CDR3 consists of 11 residues. CDR3: CASSEFGEQYF. DNA for the CDR3: TGTGCCAGCAGTGAGTTTGGCGAGCAGTACTTC.

J is TRBJ2-7 and V is TRBV4-1; D unclear. This CDR3 is built from 15 residues. V was clipped by 0 bases and J by 2 bases, with 11 bases between them. The germline CDR1 and CDR2 sequences are MGHRA and YSYEKL. CDR3 region: CASSQEWGGPYEQYF. The CDR3 nucleotides are TGCGCCAGCAGCCAAGAATGGGGTGGGCCCTACGAGCAGTACTTC.

In regard to this clone: The sample has other DNA sequences that encode this CDR3 too. This chain uses TRBV29-1 with TRBJ2-7; no reliable D call. This CDR3 is 12 amino acids long. Trimming cost V 3 bases and J 2 bases, with 8 bases left between them. From germline, CDR1 is SQVTM and CDR2 ANQGSEA. The CDR3 region has the DNA TGCAGCGTTGAGGACCGGCCCTACGAGCAGTACTTC. As protein: CSVEDRPYEQYF.

The chain carries TRBV4-3 and TRBJ2-1, with D possibly matching TRBD2 (6 bases). The CDR3 is 17 amino acids. Germline V gives CDR1 LGHNA, CDR2 YSLEER. The ends were cut back, 4 bases at V and 7 bases at J, with 23 bases in the middle. CDR3 in amino acids: CASSPQAGSNVGNEQFF. CDR3 nucleotide sequence: TGCGCCAGCAGCCCCCAGGCGGGGAGCAATGTGGGTAATGAGCAGTTCTTC.

This clone has more than one count but fewer than ten. V gene TRBV29-1 combines with J gene TRBJ2-5, with TRBD1 as a possible D gene (6 bases). This CDR3 is built from 12 residues. Germline CDR1 and CDR2: SQVTM and ANQGSEA. V was shortened by 6 bases and J by 5 bases, with 13 bases between the two germline ends. CDR3 in DNA: TGCAGCGTGAACAGGGAAGGGGAGACCCAGTACTTC. Protein: CSVNREGETQYF.

This clone has more than one count but fewer than ten. The chain employs TRBV4-1 and TRBJ2-7; D is possibly TRBD2 (5 bases). The length of the CDR3 is 16 residues. Trimming removed 0 bases from V and 2 bases from J, with 14 bases in between. CDR1 and CDR2 from the germline V gene are MGHRA and YSYEKL. The CDR3 protein is CASSQDYARGTYEQYF. The CDR3 DNA sequence: TGCGCCAGCAGCCAAGATTATGCTCGGGGAACCTACGAGCAGTACTTC.

J is TRBJ2-7 and V is TRBV29-1; weak D call: TRBD1 (8 bases). The V end was cut by 8 bases, the J end by 5 bases, with 22 bases between. CDR1 and CDR2 (germline): SQVTM, ANQGSEA. CDR3 length: 14 amino acids. CDR3 in DNA: TGCAGCTTCAGAGGACAGGGAGGGAGGGACGAGCAGTACTTC. This encodes CSFRGQGGRDEQYF.

This CDR3 reads CASSPLGTGDYEQYF. In nucleotides, the CDR3 is TGTGCCAGCAGTCCTCTGGGGACAGGGGATTACGAGCAGTACTTC. This chain links TRBV27 with TRBJ2-7, with 10 bases lining up with TRBD1. The CDR3 spans 15 residues. Germline V gene lookup returns CDR1 MNHEY and CDR2 SMNVEV (reference sequence). V shed 5 bases and J 4 bases; nucleotides not matched to a gene: 8.

The chain employs TRBV2 and TRBJ1-2; D ambiguous. Germline values: CDR1 SNHLY, CDR2 FYNNEI. Trimming took 8 bases from V and 2 from J, leaving 9 bases between them. This CDR3 contains 12 residues. CDR3 nucleotide sequence: TGTGCCAGCTCCGGATTGAACTATGGCTACACCTTC. Its protein is CASSGLNYGYTF.

The chain is built from TRBV30 and TRBJ1-1; no clear D. The ends were cut back, 2 bases at V and 0 bases at J, with 16 bases in the middle. CDR1 is GTSNPN, CDR2 SVGIG, per germline (reference sequence). The CDR3 covers 16 residues. The CDR3 DNA sequence: TGTGCCTGGAGTTTGGGAACAGCGTCCATGAACACTGAAGCTTTCTTT. Amino acids: CAWSLGTASMNTEAFF.

CDR3 in DNA: TGTGCCAGCAGTTTAGGGGCGATACCAACGGGCAATGAGCAGTTCTTC. It specifies CASSLGAIPTGNEQFF. The rearrangement joins TRBV27 to TRBJ2-1, with D perhaps TRBD1 (5 bases). Between the trimmed V and J ends, which lost 2 bases and 6 bases, there was a span of 17 bases. The CDR3 consists of 16 residues. Germline assignment: CDR1 MNHEY and CDR2 SMNVEV (reference sequence).

This rearrangement joins TRBV29-1 to TRBJ2-3; 7 nucleotides agree with TRBD1. Looked up from germline, CDR1 is SQVTM and CDR2 is ANQGSEA. The CDR3 length is 15 residues. The J segment lost 7 bases and the V segment lost 8 bases, leaving 18 bases of the junction unmatched. The CDR3 DNA sequence: TGCAGCACGTCAACACTAAAGACAGGGACCTATACGCAGTATTTT. Translation gives CSTSTLKTGTYTQYF.